This T cell receptor beta chain appears in the sequencing data of a study of shared T cell receptors in the human thymus. Profiled with immunoSEQ multiplex PCR; TCRdb holds only in-frame clones, not every one. The sample holds roughly 500,000 clones, about four fifths seen once. V lost 5 bases, J lost 0 bases, and 14 bases lay in between. The germline V gene has CDR1 SEHNR and CDR2 FQNEAQ (reference sequence). This CDR3 has 15 residues. These sequences were also reported in another study, on human thymus T cells. That report adds: The study used thymus tissue resected during corrective heart surgery. Both thymic and peripheral blood repertoires showed apparently biased V and J usage. In unrelated individuals, thymic repertoires overlapped highly, according to related research.

The chain joins TRBV7-9 to TRBJ2-7; weak D call: TRBD1 (6 bases). The origin of this receptor is a boy under two years old with a congenital heart defect. The specimen sequenced was thymocytes. The CDR3: CASSNRDTGSYEQYF. CDR3 DNA sequence: TGTGCCAGCAGCAACCGGGACACTGGCTCCTACGAGCAGTACTTC.